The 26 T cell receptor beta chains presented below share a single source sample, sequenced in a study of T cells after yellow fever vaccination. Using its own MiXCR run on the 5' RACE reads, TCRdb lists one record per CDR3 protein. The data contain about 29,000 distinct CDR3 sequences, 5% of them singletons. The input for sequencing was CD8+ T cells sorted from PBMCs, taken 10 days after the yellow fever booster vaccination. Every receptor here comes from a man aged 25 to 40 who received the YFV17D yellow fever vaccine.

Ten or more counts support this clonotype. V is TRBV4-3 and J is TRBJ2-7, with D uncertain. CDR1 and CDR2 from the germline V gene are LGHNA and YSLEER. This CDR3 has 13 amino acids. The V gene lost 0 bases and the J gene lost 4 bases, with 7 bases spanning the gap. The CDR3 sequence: CASSQDTIYEQYF. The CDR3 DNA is TGCGCCAGCAGCCAAGACACCATATACGAGCAGTACTTC.

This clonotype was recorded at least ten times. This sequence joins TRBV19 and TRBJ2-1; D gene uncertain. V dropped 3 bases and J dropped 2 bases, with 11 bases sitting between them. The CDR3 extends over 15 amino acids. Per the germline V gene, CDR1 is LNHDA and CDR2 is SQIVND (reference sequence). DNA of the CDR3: TGTGCCAGTAGTATCGGGCTATTTACCTACAATGAGCAGTTCTTC. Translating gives CASSIGLFTYNEQFF.

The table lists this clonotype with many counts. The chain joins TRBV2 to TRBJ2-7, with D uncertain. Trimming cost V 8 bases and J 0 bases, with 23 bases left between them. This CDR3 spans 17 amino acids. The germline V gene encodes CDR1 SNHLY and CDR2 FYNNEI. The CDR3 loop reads CASSLSGGEEFSYEQYF. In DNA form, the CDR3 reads TGTGCCAGCTCTTTATCCGGTGGAGAGGAATTCTCCTACGAGCAGTACTTC.

The CDR3: CASSLDPGDGETQYF. The CDR3 coding sequence is TGTGCCAGCAGCTTAGATCCAGGAGATGGGGAGACCCAGTACTTC. This chain uses TRBV13 with TRBJ2-5; D call uncertain. Germline CDR1 PRHDT, CDR2 FYEKMQ (reference sequence). CDR3 length equals 15 residues. Trimming removed 1 base from V and 5 bases from J, with 14 bases in between. Filled out from reference TRBV13 and TRBJ2-5, the complete variable domain reads AAGVIQSPRHLIKEKRETATLKCYPIPRHDTVYWYQQGPGQDPQFLISFYEKMQSDKGSIPDRFSAQQFSDYHSELNMSSLELGDSALYFCASSLDPGDGETQYFGPGTRLLVL.

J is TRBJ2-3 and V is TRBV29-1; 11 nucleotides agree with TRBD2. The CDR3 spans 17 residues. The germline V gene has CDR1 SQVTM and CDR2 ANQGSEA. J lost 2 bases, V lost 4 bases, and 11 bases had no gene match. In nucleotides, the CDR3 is TGCAGCGTTGTCCAATCGACTAGCGGGGTGCCCACAGATACGCAGTATTTT. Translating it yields CSVVQSTSGVPTDTQYF.

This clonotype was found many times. The CDR3 spells CASSPGTGGNQPQHF. CDR3 sequence (DNA): TGTGCCAGCAGCCCAGGGACAGGGGGAAATCAGCCCCAGCATTTT. This chain uses TRBV25-1 with TRBJ1-5; 11 nucleotides agree with TRBD1. The CDR3 length is 15 residues. The V segment lost 6 bases and the J segment 4 bases; nucleotides outside the gene matches: 5. Germline V lookup: CDR1 MGHDK, CDR2 SYGVNS.

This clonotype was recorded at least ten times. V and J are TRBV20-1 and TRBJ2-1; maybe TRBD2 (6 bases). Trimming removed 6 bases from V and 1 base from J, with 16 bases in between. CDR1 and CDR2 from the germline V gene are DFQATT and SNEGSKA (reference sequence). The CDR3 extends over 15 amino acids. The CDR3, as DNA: TGCAGTGCCCCCACCCACGGGACTTCCTACAATGAGCAGTTCTTC. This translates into CSAPTHGTSYNEQFF.

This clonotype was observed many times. The CDR3 DNA is TGTGCCAGCAGCTTGACAGGGTATGAGGAGACCCAGTACTTC. It encodes CASSLTGYEETQYF. The chain is built from TRBV11-2 and TRBJ2-5; 7 bases align to TRBD1. Per germline, CDR1 SGHAT and CDR2 FQNNGV. V was clipped by 3 bases and J by 5 bases; unmatched bases: 6. The CDR3 is made up of 14 amino acids. Variable domain in full (rest from reference TRBV11-2 and TRBJ2-5): EAGVAQSPRYKIIEKRQSVAFWCNPISGHATLYWYQQILGQGPKLLIQFQNNGVVDDSQLPKDRFSAERLKGVDSTLKIQPAKLEDSAVYLCASSLTGYEETQYFGPGTRLLVL.

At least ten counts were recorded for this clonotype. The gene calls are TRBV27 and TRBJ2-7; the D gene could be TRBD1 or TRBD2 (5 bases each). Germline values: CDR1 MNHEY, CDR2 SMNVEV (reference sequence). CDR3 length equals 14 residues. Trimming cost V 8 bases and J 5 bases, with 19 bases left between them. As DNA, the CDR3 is TGTGCCAGCGGATGGGACGACCAGCCTCACGAGCAGTACTTC. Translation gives CASGWDDQPHEQYF.

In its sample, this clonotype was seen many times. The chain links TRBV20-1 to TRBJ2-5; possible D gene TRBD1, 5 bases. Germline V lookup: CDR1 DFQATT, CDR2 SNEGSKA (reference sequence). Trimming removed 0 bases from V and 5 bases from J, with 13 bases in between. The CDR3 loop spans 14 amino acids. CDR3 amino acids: CSARDLAGWETQYF. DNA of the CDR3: TGCAGTGCTAGAGATTTGGCAGGGTGGGAGACCCAGTACTTC.

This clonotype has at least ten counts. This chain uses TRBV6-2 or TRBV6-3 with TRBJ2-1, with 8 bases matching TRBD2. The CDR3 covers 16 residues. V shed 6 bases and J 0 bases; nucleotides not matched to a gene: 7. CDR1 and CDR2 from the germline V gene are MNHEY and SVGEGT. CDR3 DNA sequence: TGTGCCAGCAGCCAGGACAGCGGGAGCTCCTACAATGAGCAGTTCTTC. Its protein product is CASSQDSGSSYNEQFF.

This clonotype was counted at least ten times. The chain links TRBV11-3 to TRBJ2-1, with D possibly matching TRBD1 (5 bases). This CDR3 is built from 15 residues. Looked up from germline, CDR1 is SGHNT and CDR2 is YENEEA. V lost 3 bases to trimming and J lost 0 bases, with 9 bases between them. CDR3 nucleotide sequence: TGTGCCAGCAGCTTGGACACTAACTCCTACAATGAGCAGTTCTTC. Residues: CASSLDTNSYNEQFF.

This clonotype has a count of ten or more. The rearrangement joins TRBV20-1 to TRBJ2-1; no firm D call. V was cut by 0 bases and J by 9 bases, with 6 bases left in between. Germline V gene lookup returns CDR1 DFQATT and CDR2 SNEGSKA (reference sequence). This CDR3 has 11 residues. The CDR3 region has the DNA TGCAGTGCTAGAGATCTGGGTGAGCAGTTCTTC. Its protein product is CSARDLGEQFF.

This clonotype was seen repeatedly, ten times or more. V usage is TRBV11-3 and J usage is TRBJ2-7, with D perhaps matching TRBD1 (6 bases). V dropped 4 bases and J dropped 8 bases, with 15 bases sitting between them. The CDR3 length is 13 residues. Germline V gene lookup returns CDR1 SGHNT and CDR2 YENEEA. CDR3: CASSSVSDRKQYF. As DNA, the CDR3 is TGTGCCAGCAGCTCAGTCTCGGACAGAAAGCAGTACTTC.

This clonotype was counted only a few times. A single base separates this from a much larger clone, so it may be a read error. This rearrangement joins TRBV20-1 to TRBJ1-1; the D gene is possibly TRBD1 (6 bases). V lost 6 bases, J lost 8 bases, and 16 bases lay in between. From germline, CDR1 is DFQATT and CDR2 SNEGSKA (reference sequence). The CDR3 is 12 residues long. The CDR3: CSAWGPCGEAFF. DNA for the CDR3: TGCAGTGCCTGGGGGCCGTGTGGGGAAGCTTTCTTT.

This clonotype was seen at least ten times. The CDR3 DNA follows: TGTGCCAGCAGCTATGGACAGACTTTCTACGAGCAGTACTTC. Protein sequence: CASSYGQTFYEQYF. This rearrangement joins TRBV7-2 to TRBJ2-7, with a possible D match to TRBD1 (6 bases). Germline CDR1 SGHTA, CDR2 FQGNSA. The CDR3 length is 14 residues. Trimming stripped 4 bases from V and 3 bases from J, with 13 bases between.

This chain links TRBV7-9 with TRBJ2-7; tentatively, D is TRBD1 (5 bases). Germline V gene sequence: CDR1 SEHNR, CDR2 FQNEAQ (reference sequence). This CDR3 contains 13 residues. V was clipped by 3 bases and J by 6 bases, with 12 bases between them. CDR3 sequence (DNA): TGTGCCAGCAGCTTCCCCGGACATTCCGAGCAGTACTTC. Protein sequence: CASSFPGHSEQYF.

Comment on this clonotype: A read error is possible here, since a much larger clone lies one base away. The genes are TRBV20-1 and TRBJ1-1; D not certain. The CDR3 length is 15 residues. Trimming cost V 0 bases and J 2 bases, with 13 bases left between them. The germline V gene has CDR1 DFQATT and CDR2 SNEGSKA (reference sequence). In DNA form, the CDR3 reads TGCAGTGCTAGAGACGATTACAATATCAACACTGAAGCTTTCTTT. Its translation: CSARDDYNINTEAFF.

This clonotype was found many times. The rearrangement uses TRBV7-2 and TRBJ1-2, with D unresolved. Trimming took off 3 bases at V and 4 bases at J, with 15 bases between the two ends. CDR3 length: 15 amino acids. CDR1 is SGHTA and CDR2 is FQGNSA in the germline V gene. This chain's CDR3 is CASSFHPADGYGYTF. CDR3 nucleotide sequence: TGTGCCAGCAGCTTCCACCCCGCGGATGGCTATGGCTACACCTTC.

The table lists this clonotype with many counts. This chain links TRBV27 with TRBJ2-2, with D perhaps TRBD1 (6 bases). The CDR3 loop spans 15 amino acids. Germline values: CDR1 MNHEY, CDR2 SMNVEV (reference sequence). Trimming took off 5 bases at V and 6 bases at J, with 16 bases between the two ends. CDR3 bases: TGTGCCAGCAGTATCAACAGGGATACAGCCGGGGAGCTGTTTTTT. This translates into CASSINRDTAGELFF.

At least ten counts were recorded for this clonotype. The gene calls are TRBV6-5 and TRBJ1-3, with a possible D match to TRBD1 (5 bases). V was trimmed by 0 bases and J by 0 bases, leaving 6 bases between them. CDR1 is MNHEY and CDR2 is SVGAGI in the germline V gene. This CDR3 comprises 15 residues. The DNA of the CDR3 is TGTGCCAGCAGTTACTCTGGGGGCTCTGGAAACACCATATATTTT. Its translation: CASSYSGGSGNTIYF.

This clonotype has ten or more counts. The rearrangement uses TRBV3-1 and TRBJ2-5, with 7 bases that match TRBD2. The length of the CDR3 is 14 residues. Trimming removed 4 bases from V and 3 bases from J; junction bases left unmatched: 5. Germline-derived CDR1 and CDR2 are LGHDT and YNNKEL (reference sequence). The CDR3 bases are TGTGCCAGCAGCCCTGGACTAGATAAAGAGACCCAGTACTTC. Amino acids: CASSPGLDKETQYF.

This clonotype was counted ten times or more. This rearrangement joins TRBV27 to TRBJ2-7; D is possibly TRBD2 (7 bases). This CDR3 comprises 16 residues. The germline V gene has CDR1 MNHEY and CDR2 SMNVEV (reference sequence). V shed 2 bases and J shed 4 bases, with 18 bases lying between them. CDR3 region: CASSLKGGAEGYEQYF. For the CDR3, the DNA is TGTGCCAGCAGTTTAAAAGGGGGGGCAGAGGGTTACGAGCAGTACTTC.

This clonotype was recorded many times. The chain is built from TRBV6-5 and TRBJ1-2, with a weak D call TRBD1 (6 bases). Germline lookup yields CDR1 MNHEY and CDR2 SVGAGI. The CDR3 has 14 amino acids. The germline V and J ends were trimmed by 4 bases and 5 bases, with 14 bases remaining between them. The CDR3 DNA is TGTGCCAGCAGTTCTCAAAGGACAGCTTATGGCTACACCTTC. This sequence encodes CASSSQRTAYGYTF.

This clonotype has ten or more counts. CDR3 nucleotides: TGTGCCAGCAGCCGACCCGAGCTGGTTCCGGTGGATGAGCAGTTCTTC. It specifies CASSRPELVPVDEQFF. The J gene is TRBJ2-1, the V gene TRBV6-2 or TRBV6-3; D gene unclear. Trimming took off 6 bases at V and 8 bases at J, with 23 bases between the two ends. The V gene's germline CDR1 is MNHEY and CDR2 SVGEGT. CDR3 length equals 16 residues.

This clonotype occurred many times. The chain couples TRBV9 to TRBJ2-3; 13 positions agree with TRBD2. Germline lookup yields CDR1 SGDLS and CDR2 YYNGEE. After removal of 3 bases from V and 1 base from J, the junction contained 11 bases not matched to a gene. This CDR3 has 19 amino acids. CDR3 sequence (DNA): TGTGCCAGCAGCGGTAATGGACTAGCGGGAGAGTGGGGCACAGATACGCAGTATTTT. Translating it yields CASSGNGLAGEWGTDTQYF.